This TCR beta chain originates from a study of CD8 T cells in ankylosing spondylitis. TCRdb re-derived calls from the 5' RACE reads in MiXCR, one entry per CDR3 protein. The data contain a few hundred thousand distinct CDR3 sequences, 18% of them seen just once; the ten biggest clones take up around 30%. Comments on this clonotype: The antigen is not known.

The study, taken as a whole, reports: Significant enrichment of disease-linked clones was reportedly seen in matched ankylosing spondylitis synovial fluid.

The clonotype comes from a male donor with ankylosing spondylitis or in good health (not recorded which). The source material was blood, either unsorted or a sorted T cell fraction (not recorded which).

As DNA, the CDR3 is TGTGCCAGCAGCTTGGGACAGTGGTCCTACGAGCAGTACTTC. Amino acids: CASSLGQWSYEQYF. The chain is built from TRBV7-2 and TRBJ2-7; 7 bases map to TRBD1. The CDR3 length is 14 residues. Looked up from germline, CDR1 is SGHTA and CDR2 is FQGNSA. Trimming removed 3 bases from V and 1 base from J; junction bases left unmatched: 3.